Listed here are 2 T cell receptor beta chains from one sample, sequenced in a study of B cell selection in AIRE deficiency. The sorted conventional CD4 T cells were gated as CD4+CD127+. TCRdb's copy holds only in-frame clones and misses some; the assay was immunoSEQ multiplex PCR. Among tens of thousands of clones listed, approximately 97% were seen once. Material: conventional CD4+ T cells sorted from PBMCs. The receptors were sampled from a human donor with AIRE deficiency.

V usage is TRBV4-2 and J usage is TRBJ1-1; 9 positions agree with TRBD1. This CDR3 has 16 residues. Losses at the gene ends were 1 base for V and 2 bases for J; bases not matched to a gene: 5. CDR1 LGHNA and CDR2 YNFKEQ come from the germline V gene. CDR3 DNA: TGTGCCAGCAGCCAAGGGGACAGGGTCCCCAACACTGAAGCTTTCTTT. Translating it yields CASSQGDRVPNTEAFF.

The chain carries TRBV28 and TRBJ1-6, with 10 bases identical to TRBD1. V lost 6 bases and J lost 3; bases outside the gene matches: 8. CDR1 MDHEN and CDR2 SYDVKM come from the germline V gene. The CDR3 runs to 17 residues. CDR3 protein: CASSLGQGFYYNSPLHF. The CDR3 DNA reads as TGTGCCAGCAGCCTGGGACAGGGGTTTTACTATAATTCACCCCTCCACTTT. Complete variable domain (other parts from reference TRBV28 and TRBJ1-6): DVKVTQSSRYLVKRTGEKVFLECVQDMDHENMFWYRQDPGLGLRLIYFSYDVKMKEKGDIPEGYSVSREKKERFSLILESASTNQTSMYLCASSLGQGFYYNSPLHFGNGTRLTVT.